This is a list of T cell receptor beta chains from one sample in a study of beta chain features in type 1 diabetes. Libraries were prepared by immunoSEQ multiplex PCR; TCRdb keeps only in-frame clonotypes and omits some of them. The sample carries about 640,000 clones, 9.5% to 15% recorded once. Sequences were obtained from naive CD4+ T cells from blood. Every receptor here comes from a man aged 25-45 years with type 1 diabetes. CDR3s include the opening cysteine and the closing phenylalanine or tryptophan. D genes are given only for firm matches. Clone size is shown for a subset of rows, as once, few, many or a class of expanded clone.

TRBJ2-5	few	TRBD2	TRBV7-9	TGTGCCAGCAGCCTCGGACTAGCGGGGGCCGGGTACCAAGAGACCCAGTACTTC	CASSLGLAGAGYQETQYF
TRBJ2-1	NA	NA	TRBV27	TGTGCCAGCCGAAACGGGGCAACCCATGAGCAGTTCTTC	CASRNGATHEQFF
TRBJ2-7	NA	NA	TRBV4-2	TGTGCCAGCAGCCAAGAGAACGAGCAGTACTTC	CASSQENEQYF
TRBJ2-3	NA	TRBD1	TRBV27	TGTGCCAGCAGTTTCAGTCGACAGGGGGGGGATACGCAGTATTTT	CASSFSRQGGDTQYF
TRBJ2-7	NA	NA	TRBV7-9	TGTGCCAGCAGCCCTCTAGCTGGGGCCCGCTCCTACGAGCAGTACTTC	CASSPLAGARSYEQYF
TRBJ2-2	few	TRBD1	TRBV6-5	TGTGCCAGCAGGACAGGGGACACCGGGGAGCTGTTTTTT	CASRTGDTGELFF
TRBJ2-5	NA	TRBD1	TRBV30	TGTGCCTGGAGTGTACACTGGGGACAGAAACTAGAGACCCAGTACTTC	CAWSVHWGQKLETQYF
TRBJ1-4	NA	NA	TRBV4-3	TGCGCCAGCAGCCAGAGTGCGGCCTCGGATGAAAAACTGTTTTTT	CASSQSAASDEKLFF
TRBJ2-7	NA	NA	TRBV6-1	TGTGCCAGCAGAGGACAGTACTACGAGCAGTACTTC	CASRGQYYEQYF
TRBJ1-6	few	TRBD1	TRBV6-1	TGTGCCAGCAGGCCTACAGGGGATTCACCCCTCCACTTT	CASRPTGDSPLHF
TRBJ1-5	few	NA	TRBV19	TGTGCCAGTAGTATAGCTGGAGGCCCTGGTGAGCCCCAGCATTTT	CASSIAGGPGEPQHF
TRBJ2-1	few	NA	TRBV15	TGTGCCACCAGCAGATCGGACTATGTGAGGTTCTTC	CATSRSDYVRFF
TRBJ2-7	few	NA	TRBV28	TGTGCCAGCAGTGGTTTAAGGCAGGGGTTTCGGTACTTC	CASSGLRQGFRYF
TRBJ1-1	NA	NA	TRBV18	TGTGCCAGCTCACCAGGGACCGCGAACACTGAAGCTTTCTTT	CASSPGTANTEAFF
TRBJ1-3	few	NA	TRBV7-7	TGTGCTAGCAGCTTAGATGGAGGGGCCGGAAACACCATATATTTT	CASSLDGGAGNTIYF
TRBJ1-4	NA	NA	TRBV13	TGTGCCAGCAGGCTGGGGTCGGGTAATGAAAAACTGTTTTTT	CASRLGSGNEKLFF